This TCR beta chain was identified during a study of blood T cell repertoires in COVID-19. Study information: Material from acute and convalescent COVID-19 was sourced from the United States, Italy and Spain. Sources were T cells, B-cell-depleted T cells, or PBMCs; the material itself was cDNA or gDNA.

CDR3 length: 15 residues. Germline loops: CDR1 SQVTM, CDR2 ANQGSEA. V was cut by 6 bases and J by 0 bases, with 17 bases left in between. The participants were between about 18 and 89 years old and came from some 23 US areas. Categorization into cohorts depended on clinical history that participants reported. TCRdb's copy holds only in-frame clones and misses some; the assay was immunoSEQ multiplex PCR. Of 470,000 or so clones listed, 87% are singletons. This TCR derives from a woman aged 18-30 years with acute COVID-19. V is TRBV29-1 and J is TRBJ2-5; TRBD1 might be the D (6 bases). The sample was PBMCs or T cells enriched from blood (not recorded which). This chain's CDR3 is CSVKSAGTHQETQYF. The CDR3 region has the DNA TGCAGCGTGAAGTCAGCCGGGACACACCAAGAGACCCAGTACTTC.